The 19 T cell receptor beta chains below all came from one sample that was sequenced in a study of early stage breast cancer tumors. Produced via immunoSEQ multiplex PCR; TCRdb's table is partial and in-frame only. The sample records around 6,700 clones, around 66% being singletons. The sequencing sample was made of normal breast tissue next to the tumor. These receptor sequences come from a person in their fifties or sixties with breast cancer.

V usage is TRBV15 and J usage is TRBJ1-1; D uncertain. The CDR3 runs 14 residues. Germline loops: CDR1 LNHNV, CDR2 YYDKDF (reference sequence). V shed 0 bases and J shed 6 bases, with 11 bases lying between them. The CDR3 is CATSRDLGGPEAFF. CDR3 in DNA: TGTGCCACCAGCAGAGATCTGGGAGGGCCTGAAGCTTTCTTT.

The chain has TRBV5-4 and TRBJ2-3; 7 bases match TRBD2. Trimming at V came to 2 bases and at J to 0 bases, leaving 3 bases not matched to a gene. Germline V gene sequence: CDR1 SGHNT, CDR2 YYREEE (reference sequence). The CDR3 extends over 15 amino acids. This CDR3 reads CASSLASGSTDTQYF. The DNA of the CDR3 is TGTGCCAGCAGCTTAGCTAGCGGAAGCACAGATACGCAGTATTTT.

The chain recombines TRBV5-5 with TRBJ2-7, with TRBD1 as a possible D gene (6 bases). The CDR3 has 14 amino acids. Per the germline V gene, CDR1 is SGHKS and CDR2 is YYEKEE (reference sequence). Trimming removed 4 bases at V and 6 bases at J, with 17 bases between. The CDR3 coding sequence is TGTGCCAGCAGCCCTAATATGGCCAGGGGCGAGCAGTACTTC. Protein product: CASSPNMARGEQYF.

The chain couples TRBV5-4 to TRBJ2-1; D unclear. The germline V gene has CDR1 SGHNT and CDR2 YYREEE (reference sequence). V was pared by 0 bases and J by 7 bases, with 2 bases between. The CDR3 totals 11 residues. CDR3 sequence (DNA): TGTGCCAGCAGCTTGGAGAATGAGCAGTTCTTC. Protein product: CASSLENEQFF.

The CDR3 is CASSFTSGRAALEQYF. CDR3 in DNA: TGTGCCAGCAGCTTTACTAGCGGGAGGGCCGCGCTTGAGCAGTACTTC. The gene calls are TRBV11-2 and TRBJ2-7, with 13 bases lining up with TRBD2. After removal of 3 bases from V and 7 bases from J, the junction contained 9 bases not matched to a gene. Germline V gene data show CDR1 as SGHAT and CDR2 as FQNNGV. This CDR3 comprises 16 residues.

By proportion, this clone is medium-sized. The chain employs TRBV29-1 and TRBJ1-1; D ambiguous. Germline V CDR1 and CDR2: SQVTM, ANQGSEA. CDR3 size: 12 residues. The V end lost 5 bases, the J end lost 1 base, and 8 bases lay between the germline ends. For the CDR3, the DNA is TGCAGCGTTCGTTCAGGGAACACTGAAGCTTTCTTT. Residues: CSVRSGNTEAFF.

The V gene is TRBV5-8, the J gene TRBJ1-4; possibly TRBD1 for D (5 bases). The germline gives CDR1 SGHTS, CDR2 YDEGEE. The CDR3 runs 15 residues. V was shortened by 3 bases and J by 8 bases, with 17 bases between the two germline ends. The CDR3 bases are TGTGCCAGCAGCTCCGGGACGTCCGTGGGGGAAAAACTGTTTTTT. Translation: CASSSGTSVGEKLFF.

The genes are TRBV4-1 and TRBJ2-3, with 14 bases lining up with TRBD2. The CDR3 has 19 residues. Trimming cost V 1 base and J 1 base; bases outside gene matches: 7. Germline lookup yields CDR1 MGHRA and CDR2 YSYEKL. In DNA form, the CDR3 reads TGCGCCAGCAGCCAAGCGGGACTAGCGGGAGTCGGGGGCACAGATACGCAGTATTTT. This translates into CASSQAGLAGVGGTDTQYF.

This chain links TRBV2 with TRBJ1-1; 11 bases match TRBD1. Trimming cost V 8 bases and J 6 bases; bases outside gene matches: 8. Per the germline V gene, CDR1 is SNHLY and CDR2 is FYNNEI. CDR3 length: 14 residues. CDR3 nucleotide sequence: TGTGCCAGCGGGGCGGGACAGGGGGGGGCTGAAGCTTTCTTT. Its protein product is CASGAGQGGAEAFF. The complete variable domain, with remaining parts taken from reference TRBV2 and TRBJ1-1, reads EPEVTQTPSHQVTQMGQEVILRCVPISNHLYFYWYRQILGQKVEFLVSFYNNEISEKSEIFDDQFSVERPDGSNFTLKIRSTKLEDSAMYFCASGAGQGGAEAFFGQGTRLTVV.

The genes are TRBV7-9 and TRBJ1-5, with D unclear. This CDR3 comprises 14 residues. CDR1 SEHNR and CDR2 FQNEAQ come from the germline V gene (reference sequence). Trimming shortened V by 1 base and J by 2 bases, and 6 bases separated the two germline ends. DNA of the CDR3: TGTGCCAGCAGCTTAGGAACAGGCAATCAGCCCCAGCATTTT. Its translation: CASSLGTGNQPQHF.

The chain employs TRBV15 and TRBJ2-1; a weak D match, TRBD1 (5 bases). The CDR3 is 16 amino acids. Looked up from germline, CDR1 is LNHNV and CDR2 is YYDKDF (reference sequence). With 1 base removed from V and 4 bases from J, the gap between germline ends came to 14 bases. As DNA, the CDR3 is TGTGCCACCAGCAGAGTAGGCAGGGCGGTGTACAATGAGCAGTTCTTC. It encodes CATSRVGRAVYNEQFF.

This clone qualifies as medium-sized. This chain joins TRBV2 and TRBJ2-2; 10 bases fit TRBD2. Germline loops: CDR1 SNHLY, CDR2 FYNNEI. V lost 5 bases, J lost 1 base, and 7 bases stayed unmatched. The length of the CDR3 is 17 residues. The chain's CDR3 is CASSQITSGKNTGELFF. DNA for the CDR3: TGTGCCAGCAGTCAGATAACTAGCGGGAAGAACACCGGGGAGCTGTTTTTT. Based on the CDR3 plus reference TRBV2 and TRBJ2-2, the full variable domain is EPEVTQTPSHQVTQMGQEVILRCVPISNHLYFYWYRQILGQKVEFLVSFYNNEISEKSEIFDDQFSVERPDGSNFTLKIRSTKLEDSAMYFCASSQITSGKNTGELFFGEGSRLTVL.

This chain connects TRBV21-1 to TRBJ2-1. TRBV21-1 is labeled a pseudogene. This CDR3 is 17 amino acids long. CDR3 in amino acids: CASTYPGAGQSYNEQFF. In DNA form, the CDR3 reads TGTGCCAGCACCTACCCTGGAGCGGGACAGTCCTACAATGAGCAGTTCTTC.

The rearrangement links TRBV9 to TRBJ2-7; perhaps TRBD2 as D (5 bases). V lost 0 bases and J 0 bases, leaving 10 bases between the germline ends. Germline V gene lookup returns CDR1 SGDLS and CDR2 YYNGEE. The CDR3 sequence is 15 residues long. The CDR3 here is CASSVGTVSSYEQYF. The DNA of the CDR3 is TGTGCCAGCAGCGTAGGGACTGTATCCTCCTACGAGCAGTACTTC.

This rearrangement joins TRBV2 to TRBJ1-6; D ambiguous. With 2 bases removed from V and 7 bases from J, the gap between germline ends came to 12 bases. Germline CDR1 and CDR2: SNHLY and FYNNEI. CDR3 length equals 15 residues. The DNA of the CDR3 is TGTGCCAGCAGTGAACGCGGGCGAGAGAATTCACCCCTCCACTTT. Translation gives CASSERGRENSPLHF.

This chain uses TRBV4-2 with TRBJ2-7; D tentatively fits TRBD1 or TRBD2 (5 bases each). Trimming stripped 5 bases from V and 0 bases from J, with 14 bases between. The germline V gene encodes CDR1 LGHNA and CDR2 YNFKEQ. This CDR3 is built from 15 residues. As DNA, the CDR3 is TGTGCCAGCAGCGTTGCATGGGGGTCCTCCTACGAGCAGTACTTC. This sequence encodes CASSVAWGSSYEQYF.

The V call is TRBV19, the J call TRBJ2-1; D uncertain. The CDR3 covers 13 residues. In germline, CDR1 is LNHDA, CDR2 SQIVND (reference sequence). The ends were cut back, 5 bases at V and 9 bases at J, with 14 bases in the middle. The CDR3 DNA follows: TGTGCCAGTAGTGGGCAGATGGTTCCTGAGCAGTTCTTC. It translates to CASSGQMVPEQFF. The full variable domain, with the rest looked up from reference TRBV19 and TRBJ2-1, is DGGITQSPKYLFRKEGQNVTLSCEQNLNHDAMYWYRQDPGQGLRLIYYSQIVNDFQKGDIAEGYSVSREKKESFPLTVTSAQKNPTAFYLCASSGQMVPEQFFGPGTRLTVL.

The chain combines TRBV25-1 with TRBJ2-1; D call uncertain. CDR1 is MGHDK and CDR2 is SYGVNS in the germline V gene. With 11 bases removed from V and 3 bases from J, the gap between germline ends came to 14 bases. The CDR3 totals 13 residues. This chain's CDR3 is CASGSVVYNEQFF. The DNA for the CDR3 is TGTGCCTCCGGTTCAGTTGTCTACAATGAGCAGTTCTTC.

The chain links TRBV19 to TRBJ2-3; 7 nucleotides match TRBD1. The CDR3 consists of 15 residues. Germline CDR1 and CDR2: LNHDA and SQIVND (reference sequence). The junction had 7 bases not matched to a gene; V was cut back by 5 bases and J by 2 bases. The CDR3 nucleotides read TGTGCCAGTAGTTGGTCCGGGACAGACACAGATACGCAGTATTTT. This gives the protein CASSWSGTDTDTQYF.